Listed below are T cell receptor beta chains from one sample, sequenced in a study of T cell repertoires in cytomegalovirus infection. MiXCR, applied by TCRdb to the reads, yields one record per CDR3 protein. Of fewer than 350,000 distinct CDR3 sequences listed, around 29% are singletons. The antigens for these receptors are not known. The specimen comprised cultured PBMCs, sampled from culture after CMV antigen stimulation. The receptors here all came from a human donor in good health (CMV status not recorded). Some clones in this sample may be carry-over from other donors' samples. The CDR3 runs from the conserved cysteine through the conserved F or W. The D gene is left open where the match is weak. Clone size is not always given. Where it is, it says once, few, many or a class for expanded clones.

clone_size	cdr3_length	v_call	d_call	j_call	cdr3_nt	cdr3_aa
many	12	TRBV7-6	.	TRBJ2-1	TGTGCCAGCAGCCTAGCGTCCAATGAGCAGTTCTTC	CASSLASNEQFF
.	13	TRBV28	TRBD1	TRBJ1-6	TGTGCCTCCCGGACAGGGTTTGATTCACCCCTCCACTTT	CASRTGFDSPLHF
.	15	TRBV20-1	.	TRBJ1-2	TGCAGTGCTAGAGATAGAGCAGCCCCTAGGAGTGGCTACACCTTC	CSARDRAAPRSGYTF
few	14	TRBV12-3/TRBV12-4	.	TRBJ1-3	TGTGCCAGCAGTTTAAGGAGTACTGGAAACACCATATATTTT	CASSLRSTGNTIYF
few	13	TRBV6-5	.	TRBJ2-7	TGTGCCAGCAGTTACCAGGCAGCCTACGAGCAGTACTTC	CASSYQAAYEQYF
once	16	TRBV18	.	TRBJ1-5	TGTGCCAGCTCACCAATGGGGACCTATAGCAATCAGCCCCAGCATTTT	CASSPMGTYSNQPQHF
few	17	TRBV9	TRBD1	TRBJ2-3	TGTGCCAGCAGCGCGGCCGGGACAGGGGGCCTTGGAGGTACGCAGTATTTT	CASSAAGTGGLGGTQYF
.	16	TRBV7-9	.	TRBJ1-1	TGTGCCAGCAGCTTAGAAGGAAGCCAGAAACTACCGAAAGCTTTCTTT	CASSLEGSQKLPKAFF
few	16	TRBV6-1	TRBD1	TRBJ2-1	TGTGCCAGCAGTATACGGACCGGGACAGGGTACACTGAGCAGTTCTTC	CASSIRTGTGYTEQFF
.	15	TRBV5-3	.	TRBJ2-1	TGTGCCAGCAGTTCAGGACAGTCTCTAGCAATTGAGCAGTTCTTC	CASSSGQSLAIEQFF
.	15	TRBV7-2	.	TRBJ1-5	TGTGCCAGCAGCTTTACAGGGACGAACAATCAGCCCCAGCATTTT	CASSFTGTNNQPQHF
.	13	TRBV5-1	.	TRBJ1-1	TGCGCCAGCAGCCAATGGGGGAACACTGAAGCTTTCTTT	CASSQWGNTEAFF
.	17	TRBV18	TRBD1	TRBJ1-6	TGTGCCAGCTCACCCGGACAGGGTCCCCCTTTGGATTCACCCCTCCACTTT	CASSPGQGPPLDSPLHF
.	14	TRBV4-2	.	TRBJ1-1	TGTGCCAGCAGCCAAGTCGCCACAGATACTGAAGCTTTCTTT	CASSQVATDTEAFF
.	15	TRBV9	TRBD2	TRBJ2-5	TGTGCCAGCAGCGCCAGCGCCGGGGGGGCTGAGACCCAGTACTTC	CASSASAGGAETQYF
.	14	TRBV29-1	TRBD1	TRBJ2-2	TGCAGCGTTCGCGACAGGGCGGACACCGGGGAGCTGTTTTTT	CSVRDRADTGELFF
many	14	TRBV7-8	TRBD1	TRBJ1-2	TGTGCCAGCAGCAAAACGACAGGGAACTATGGCTACACCTTC	CASSKTTGNYGYTF
few	14	TRBV6-1	.	TRBJ1-2	TGTGCCAGCAGTGTAGGGCAGGGCGACTATGGCTACACCTTC	CASSVGQGDYGYTF
many	14	TRBV6-5	TRBD2	TRBJ2-7	TGTGCCAGCAGCTCGGGGGGAGGGCCTTACGAGCAGTACTTC	CASSSGGGPYEQYF
.	14	TRBV7-9	TRBD1	TRBJ1-1	TGTGCCAGCAGCTCGAGACAGGGAGACACTGAAGCTTTCTTT	CASSSRQGDTEAFF
once	12	TRBV2	.	TRBJ2-7	TGTGCCAGCAGTGATCCGAGGGACGAGCAGTACTTC	CASSDPRDEQYF
.	12	TRBV7-9	TRBD2	TRBJ2-7	TGTGCCAGCAGCTTCCCGGGGGGCGAGCAGTACTTC	CASSFPGGEQYF
.	13	TRBV29-1	.	TRBJ2-5	TGCAGCGTTGATGTCAACGGGGGAGAGACCCAGTACTTC	CSVDVNGGETQYF